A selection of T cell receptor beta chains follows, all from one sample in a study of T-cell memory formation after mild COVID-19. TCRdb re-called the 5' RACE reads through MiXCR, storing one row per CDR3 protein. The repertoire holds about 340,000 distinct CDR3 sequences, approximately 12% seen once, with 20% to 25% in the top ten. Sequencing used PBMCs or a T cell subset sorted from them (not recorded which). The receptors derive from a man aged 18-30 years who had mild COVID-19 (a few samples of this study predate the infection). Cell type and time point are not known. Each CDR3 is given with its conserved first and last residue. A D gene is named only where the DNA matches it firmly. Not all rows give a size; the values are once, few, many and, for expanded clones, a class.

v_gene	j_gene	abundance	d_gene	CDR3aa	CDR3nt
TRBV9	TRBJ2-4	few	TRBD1	CASSAGTGRNIQYF	TGTGCCAGCAGCGCCGGGACAGGGAGGAACATTCAGTACTTC
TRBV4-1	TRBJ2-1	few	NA	CASSQGGQSSYNEQFF	TGCGCCAGCAGCCAAGGGGGGCAGAGCTCCTACAATGAGCAGTTCTTC
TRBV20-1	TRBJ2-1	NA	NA	CSAPRWGRVNEQFF	TGCAGTGCCCCAAGGTGGGGCCGGGTCAATGAGCAGTTCTTC
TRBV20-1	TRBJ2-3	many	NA	CSAEDRVDTQYF	TGCAGTGCTGAGGATCGGGTGGATACGCAGTATTTT
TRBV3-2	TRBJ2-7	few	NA	CASSQDPRGAYEQYF	TGTGCCAGCAGCCAAGATCCCAGGGGAGCGTACGAGCAGTACTTC
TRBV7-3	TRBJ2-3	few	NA	CASSSSATDTQYF	TGTGCCAGCAGCTCTAGCGCGACAGATACGCAGTATTTT
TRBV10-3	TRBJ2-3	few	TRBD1	CAIRDKGTGTTDTQYF	TGTGCCATCAGGGATAAAGGGACAGGGACAACAGATACGCAGTATTTT
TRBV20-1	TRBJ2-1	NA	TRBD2	CSASGGGSVYNEQFF	TGCAGTGCTAGTGGGGGGGGATCGGTCTACAATGAGCAGTTCTTC
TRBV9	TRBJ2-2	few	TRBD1	CASSVGQGVYTGELFF	TGTGCCAGCAGCGTAGGTCAGGGGGTATACACCGGGGAGCTGTTTTTT
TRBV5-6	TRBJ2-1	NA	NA	CASSSGFPWGNEQFF	TGTGCCAGCAGCTCGGGCTTCCCCTGGGGCAATGAGCAGTTCTTC
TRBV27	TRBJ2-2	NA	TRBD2	CASSLGLAGDQTGELFF	TGTGCCAGCAGTTTAGGACTAGCGGGGGACCAAACCGGGGAGCTGTTTTTT
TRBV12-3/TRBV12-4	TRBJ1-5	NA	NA	CASRGFGNQPQHF	TGTGCCAGTCGAGGGTTTGGCAATCAGCCCCAGCATTTT